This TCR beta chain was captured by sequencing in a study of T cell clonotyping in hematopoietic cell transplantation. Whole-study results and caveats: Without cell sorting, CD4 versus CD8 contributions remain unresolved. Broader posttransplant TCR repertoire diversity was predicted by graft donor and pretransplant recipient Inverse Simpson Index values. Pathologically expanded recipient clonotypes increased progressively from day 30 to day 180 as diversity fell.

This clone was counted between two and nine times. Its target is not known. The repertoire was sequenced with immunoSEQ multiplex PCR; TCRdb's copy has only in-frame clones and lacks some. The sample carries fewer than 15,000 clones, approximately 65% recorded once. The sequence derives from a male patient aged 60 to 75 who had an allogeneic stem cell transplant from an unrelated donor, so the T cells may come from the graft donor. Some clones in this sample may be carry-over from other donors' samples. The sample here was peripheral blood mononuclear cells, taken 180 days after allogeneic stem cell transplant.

Here the CDR3 reads CASSDNSGEGQSISNEQFF. CDR3 sequence (DNA): TGTGCCAGCAGCGATAACTCAGGGGAGGGACAGAGTATTTCCAATGAGCAGTTCTTC. The V gene is TRBV21-1, the J gene TRBJ2-1. TRBV21-1 represents a pseudogene. This CDR3 comprises 19 residues.